This TCR beta chain was observed in a study of blood T cell repertoires in COVID-19. Germline CDR1 reads SGHNT; CDR2 reads YENEEA. The V gene end was trimmed by 3 bases and the J gene end by 3 bases; junction bases not matched to a gene: 7. The CDR3 has 15 amino acids. Profiled with immunoSEQ multiplex PCR; TCRdb holds only in-frame clones, not every one. The sample comprises about 120,000 clones, about 87% of which are singletons, and just under 30% rests with the top ten. This clone was counted between two and nine times. The sequenced sample consisted of peripheral blood. This chain joins TRBV11-3 and TRBJ2-7, with 8 bases that match TRBD1. The origin of this receptor is a woman in her 70s with acute or convalescent COVID-19. The CDR3 sequence: CASSFGTGFFYEQYF. The CDR3 nucleotides are TGTGCCAGCAGCTTCGGGACAGGTTTTTTCTACGAGCAGTACTTC.